This T cell receptor (beta chain) was obtained from a study of T cells in Graves' hyperthyroidism and ophthalmopathy. In germline, CDR1 is LGHNA, CDR2 YNFKEQ. Trimming shortened V by 0 bases and J by 5 bases, and 13 bases separated the two germline ends. The CDR3 length is 15 residues. To note about this clonotype: Antigen specificity is unknown.

General study findings and limits: Model predictions of ophthalmopathy came a median around 6.5 months before onset.

The investigators amplified TCR beta CDR3 regions from RNA transcripts. A set of HTBI primers served as the primers for a first-round RT-PCR of the TCR CDR3. TCRdb re-analysed the multiplex PCR reads in MiXCR, keeping a single row per CDR3 protein. The sample lists around 500,000 distinct CDR3 sequences, more than 15% occurring once. The TCR originated in a woman aged 25 to 39 with Graves' ophthalmopathy. V usage is TRBV4-2 and J usage is TRBJ2-5; the D is unclear. Sequencing input: blood. Written as DNA, the CDR3 is TGTGCCAGCAGCCAAGAGCGCCTTTCGTATGAGACCCAGTACTTC. It encodes CASSQERLSYETQYF.